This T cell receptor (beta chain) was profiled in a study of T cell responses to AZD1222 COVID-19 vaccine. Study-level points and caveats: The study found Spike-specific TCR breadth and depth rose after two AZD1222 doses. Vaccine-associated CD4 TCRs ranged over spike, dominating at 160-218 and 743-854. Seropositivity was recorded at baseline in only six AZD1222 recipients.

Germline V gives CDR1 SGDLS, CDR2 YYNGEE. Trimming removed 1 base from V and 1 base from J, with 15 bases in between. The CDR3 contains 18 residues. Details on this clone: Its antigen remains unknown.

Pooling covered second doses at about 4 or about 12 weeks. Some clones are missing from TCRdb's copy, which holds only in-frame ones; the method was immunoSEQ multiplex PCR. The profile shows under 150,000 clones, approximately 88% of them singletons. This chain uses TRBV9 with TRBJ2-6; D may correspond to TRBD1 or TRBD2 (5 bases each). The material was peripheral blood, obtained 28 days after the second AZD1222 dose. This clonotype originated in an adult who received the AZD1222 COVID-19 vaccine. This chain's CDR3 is CASSVRGSAISGANVLTF. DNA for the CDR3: TGTGCCAGCAGCGTACGGGGCAGCGCAATTTCTGGGGCCAACGTCCTGACTTTC.